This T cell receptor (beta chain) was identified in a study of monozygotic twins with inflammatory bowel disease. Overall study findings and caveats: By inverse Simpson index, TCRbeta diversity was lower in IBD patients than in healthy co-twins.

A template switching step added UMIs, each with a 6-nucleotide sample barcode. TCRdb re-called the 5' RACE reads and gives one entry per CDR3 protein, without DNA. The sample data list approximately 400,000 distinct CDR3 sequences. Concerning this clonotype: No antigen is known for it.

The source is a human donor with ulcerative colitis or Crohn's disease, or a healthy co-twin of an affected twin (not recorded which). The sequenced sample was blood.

The CDR3 loop is CATTPYNEQFF. V usage is TRBV12-3 or TRBV12-4 and J usage is TRBJ2-1. There are 11 residues in the CDR3.